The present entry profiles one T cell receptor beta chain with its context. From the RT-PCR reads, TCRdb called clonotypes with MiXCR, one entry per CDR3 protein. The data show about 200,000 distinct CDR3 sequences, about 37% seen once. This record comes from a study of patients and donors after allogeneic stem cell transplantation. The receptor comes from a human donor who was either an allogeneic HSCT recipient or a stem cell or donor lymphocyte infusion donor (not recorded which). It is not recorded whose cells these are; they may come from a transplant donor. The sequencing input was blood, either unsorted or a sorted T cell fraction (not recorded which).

The CDR3 loop reads CASTSGINSPLHF. The CDR3 DNA is TGTGCCAGCACCTCAGGGATTAATTCACCCCTCCACTTT. The genes are TRBV28 and TRBJ1-6; D possibly corresponds to TRBD1 (5 bases). The V and J ends lost 7 bases and 6 bases respectively, with 10 bases between them. Germline V lookup: CDR1 MDHEN, CDR2 SYDVKM. CDR3 length: 13 residues.